A selection of T cell receptor beta chains follows, all from one sample in a study of blood T cell repertoires in COVID-19. TCRdb keeps only in-frame clones here, not all; method: immunoSEQ multiplex PCR. Found here are 100,000 to 140,000 clones, around 80% of them singletons; the top ten hold roughly 4%. The sample was peripheral blood. All receptors come from a man aged 65 to 85 with acute or convalescent COVID-19. Both conserved end residues are part of each CDR3. A D gene is named only where the DNA matches it firmly. Clone sizes are given selectively: once, few, many, or a class where the clone is expanded.

>TRBD2|TRBV5-1|TRBJ2-1|-
TGCGCCAGCAAACTAGCGGGGGGCAATGAGCAGTTCTTC
CASKLAGGNEQFF
>TRBD1|TRBV3-1/TRBV3-2|TRBJ2-3|-
TGTGCCAGCAGCCAAAGGGGGCAGTCAGATACGCAGTATTTT
CASSQRGQSDTQYF
>TRBD2|TRBV7-8|TRBJ2-5|-
TGTGCCAGCAGCTCGCGGACTAGCGGGCAAGAGACCCAGTACTTC
CASSSRTSGQETQYF
>TRBD2|TRBV3-1/TRBV3-2|TRBJ2-2|-
TGTGCCAGCAGTACAAACTTAGCGGGGGGGCTTCCCGGGGAGCTGTTTTTT
CASSTNLAGGLPGELFF
>TRBD1|TRBV3-1/TRBV3-2|TRBJ1-1|-
TGTGCCAGCAGCCGGACAGGGGGCGACTCTGAAGCTTTCTTT
CASSRTGGDSEAFF
>-|TRBV5-8|TRBJ1-5|-
TGTGCCAGCAGCTTGGGATGGGAGGGGAGCAATCAGCCCCAGCATTTT
CASSLGWEGSNQPQHF
>-|TRBV12-5|TRBJ1-5|-
TGTGCTAGTGGTTTGGGGGACACTCAGCCCCAGCATTTT
CASGLGDTQPQHF
>-|TRBV29-1|TRBJ1-3|once
TGCAGCGTTGCCCAGGGGCGAACTGGAAACACCATATATTTT
CSVAQGRTGNTIYF
>TRBD2|TRBV11-2|TRBJ2-3|-
TGTGCCAGCAGCACTTGGACTAGCGGGGGAGTCACAGATACGCAGTATTTT
CASSTWTSGGVTDTQYF
>TRBD2|TRBV18|TRBJ2-1|-
TGTGCCAGCTCATCAGGAGGAGGCGGGACTAGCGTTTACAATGAGCAGTTCTTC
CASSSGGGGTSVYNEQFF
>TRBD1|TRBV29-1|TRBJ2-4|-
TGCAGCGTGACCCTTGGGACAGGAGGAAACATTCAGTACTTC
CSVTLGTGGNIQYF
>-|TRBV3-1/TRBV3-2|TRBJ2-5|-
TGTGCCAGCAGCCAAGTCGGGGGCCAAGAGACCCAGTACTTC
CASSQVGGQETQYF
>-|TRBV6-5|TRBJ2-4|-
TGTGCCAGCAGAAGGGAGTCCAAAAACATTCAGTACTTC
CASRRESKNIQYF
>-|TRBV7-3|TRBJ1-2|-
TGTGCCAGCAGCTTAATGGGGGCGGAAACCTATGGCTACACCTTC
CASSLMGAETYGYTF
>-|TRBV6-1|TRBJ1-6|few
TGTGCCAGCAGTGAAAAATTCGGGGGGGGATCACCCCTCCACTTT
CASSEKFGGGSPLHF
>TRBD2|TRBV9|TRBJ2-2|-
TGTGCCAGCAGCGCTGGACTAGCGGGGGTAGGCGGGGAGCTGTTTTTT
CASSAGLAGVGGELFF
>-|TRBV6-6|TRBJ2-4|-
TGTGCCAGCAGTGACTCAAGAGACATTCAGTACTTC
CASSDSRDIQYF
>TRBD1|TRBV7-3|TRBJ1-5|-
TGTGCCAGCAGCTTAAAACTGGAGGACAGGGGGCTGAGACGCAATCAGCCCCAGCATTTT
CASSLKLEDRGLRRNQPQHF
>TRBD1|TRBV4-1|TRBJ1-1|once
TGCGCCAGCAGCCAAGACCCGACAGGGATGAACACTGAAGCTTTCTTT
CASSQDPTGMNTEAFF
>-|TRBV7-9|TRBJ2-3|-
TGTGCCAGCAGCTCGGGGTCGGTAGATACGCAGTATTTT
CASSSGSVDTQYF
>TRBD2|TRBV29-1|TRBJ2-6|-
TGCAGCGTTGAGGGAGGGGTCTCTGGGGCCAACGTCCTGACTTTC
CSVEGGVSGANVLTF
>TRBD1|TRBV15|TRBJ1-4|-
TGTGCCACCAGCAGAGCGGGACAGGGGACTAATGAAAAACTGTTTTTT
CATSRAGQGTNEKLFF
>-|TRBV6-5|TRBJ2-7|-
TGTGCCAGCAGGAGTGTAGCTTACTACGAGCAGTACTTC
CASRSVAYYEQYF
>-|TRBV7-9|TRBJ1-6|-
TGTGCCAGCAGCTTAGAGGCAGGGGAAGGATCACCCCTCCACTTT
CASSLEAGEGSPLHF
>TRBD1|TRBV5-1|TRBJ2-5|-
TGCGCCAGCAGCCGGACAGGGGCTTTTCAAGAGACCCAGTACTTC
CASSRTGAFQETQYF
>-|TRBV18|TRBJ2-7|-
TGTGCCAGCTCACCATCGGGGGACGAGCAGTACTTC
CASSPSGDEQYF
>TRBD1|TRBV29-1|TRBJ1-4|-
TGCAGCGTTGAAATCGACAGGGCTCCAAAACTGTTTTTT
CSVEIDRAPKLFF
>-|TRBV12-3/TRBV12-4|TRBJ1-2|-
TGTGCCACCACGACAGACCTCTATGGCTACACCTTC
CATTTDLYGYTF
>TRBD2|TRBV6-5|TRBJ2-3|-
TGTGCCACCGGGGGGGCCAGCACAGATACGCAGTATTTT
CATGGASTDTQYF
>TRBD1|TRBV5-1|TRBJ2-3|-
TGCGCCAGCAGCTCCACAGGGGCTGGTACGCAGTATTTT
CASSSTGAGTQYF
>-|TRBV23-1|TRBJ2-7|-
TGCGCCAGCAGTCAGGGGGCAGTCTACGAGCAGTACTTC
CASSQGAVYEQYF
>TRBD1|TRBV19|TRBJ2-2|-
TGTGCCAGTAGCCCGACAGGGCGGGGGGAGCTGTTTTTT
CASSPTGRGELFF
>-|TRBV6-5|TRBJ2-7|many
TGTGCCAGCAGTTACGGGGTAGGGGCCTACGAGCAGTACTTC
CASSYGVGAYEQYF
>-|TRBV6-5|TRBJ1-2|few
TGTGCCAGCAGGGAGAACTTGAACGGGGGCTACACCTTC
CASRENLNGGYTF
>-|TRBV5-8|TRBJ2-1|-
TGTGCCAGCAGCTTGGAGGACAAAGACGATGAGCAGTTCTTC
CASSLEDKDDEQFF
>-|TRBV5-1|TRBJ1-5|-
TGCGCCAGCAGCTTTCCCTGGCCCCAGCATTTT
CASSFPWPQHF
>-|TRBV7-3|TRBJ1-6|-
TGTGCCAGCAGAACAGAGAATTCACCCCTCCACTTT
CASRTENSPLHF
>-|TRBV12-3/TRBV12-4|TRBJ1-2|few
TGTGCCAGTTACCAGATTAACTATGGCTACACCTTC
CASYQINYGYTF
>TRBD1|TRBV7-6|TRBJ1-1|-
TGTGCCAGCAGCTTAAAAGCAGGGGGGTTGAACACTGAAGCTTTCTTT
CASSLKAGGLNTEAFF
>TRBD1|TRBV29-1|TRBJ1-2|few
TGCAGCGTTGACGGGACAGACCATGGCTACACCTTC
CSVDGTDHGYTF
>TRBD1|TRBV6-5|TRBJ2-7|-
TGTGCCAGCAGTTACTCGAGGACAGGCACCTACGAGCAGTACTTC
CASSYSRTGTYEQYF
>-|TRBV6-2/TRBV6-3|TRBJ2-5|-
TGTGCCAGCAGCTCCCCCAAATTGACAGGTCAAGAGACCCAGTACTTC
CASSSPKLTGQETQYF
>-|TRBV7-3|TRBJ2-3|-
TGTGCCAGCAGCTCAGGGGACCCCACAGATACGCAGTATTTT
CASSSGDPTDTQYF
>-|TRBV12-3/TRBV12-4|TRBJ1-1|-
TGTGCCAGCAGTCTTGGGGAGTTGACTGAAGCTTTCTTT
CASSLGELTEAFF
>-|TRBV25-1|TRBJ1-3|-
TGTGCCAGCAGTCAGGAATCTTCTGGAAACACCATATATTTT
CASSQESSGNTIYF
>TRBD2|TRBV6-6|TRBJ2-1|-
TGTGCCAGCAGTCCAACCCCTTGGACTAGTTTCGAGTTCTTC
CASSPTPWTSFEFF
>-|TRBV9|TRBJ2-1|-
TGTGCCAGCAGCGCATCGATCGGGAGTGGGGCGCAGTTCTTC
CASSASIGSGAQFF
>-|TRBV9|TRBJ2-2|-
TGTGCCAGCAGCGTAGGAGGCGGGAACACCGGGGAGCTGTTTTTT
CASSVGGGNTGELFF
>-|TRBV7-9|TRBJ1-2|-
TGTGCCAGCAGCTTAACGGCCGGGTCCCTTGAAGGCTACACCTTC
CASSLTAGSLEGYTF
>-|TRBV9|TRBJ1-5|-
TGTGCCAGCAGCGTAGGAGGGCAACGCAATCAGCCCCAGCATTTT
CASSVGGQRNQPQHF
>TRBD1|TRBV3-1/TRBV3-2|TRBJ1-5|-
TGTGCCAGCAGCCAAGCCGGGACAGGAAGGTCGGCGGGCAATCAGCCCCAGCATTTT
CASSQAGTGRSAGNQPQHF
>TRBD1|TRBV9|TRBJ2-6|-
TGTGCCAGCAGCGTAGGTACAGGGGGGAACGTCCTGACTTTC
CASSVGTGGNVLTF
>-|TRBV4-2|TRBJ2-7|-
TGTGCCAGCAGCCAAGATAACCAGGTCTGGGAGCAGTACTTC
CASSQDNQVWEQYF
>-|TRBV4-3|TRBJ2-7|-
TGCGCCAGCAGCCAAGAGCAGGGCGACGAGCAGTACTTC
CASSQEQGDEQYF
>TRBD2|TRBV11-3|TRBJ2-2|-
TGTGCCAGCAGTCCACTAGCGGGGACGAACACCGGGGAGCTGTTTTTT
CASSPLAGTNTGELFF